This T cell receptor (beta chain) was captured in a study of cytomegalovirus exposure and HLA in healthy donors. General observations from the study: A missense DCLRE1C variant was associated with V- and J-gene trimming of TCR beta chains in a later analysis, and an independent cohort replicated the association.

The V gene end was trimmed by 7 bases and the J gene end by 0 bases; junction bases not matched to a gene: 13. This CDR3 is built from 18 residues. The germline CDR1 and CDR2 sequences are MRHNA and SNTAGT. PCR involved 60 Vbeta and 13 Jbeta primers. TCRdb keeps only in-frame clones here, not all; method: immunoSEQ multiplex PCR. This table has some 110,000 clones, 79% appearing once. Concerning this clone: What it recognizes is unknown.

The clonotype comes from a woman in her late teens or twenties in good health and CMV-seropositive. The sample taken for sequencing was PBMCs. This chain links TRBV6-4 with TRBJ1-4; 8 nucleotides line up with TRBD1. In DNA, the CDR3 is TGTGCCAGCACAAAATCGGACAGGGAGGTCGCAACTAATGAAAAACTGTTTTTT. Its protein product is CASTKSDREVATNEKLFF.